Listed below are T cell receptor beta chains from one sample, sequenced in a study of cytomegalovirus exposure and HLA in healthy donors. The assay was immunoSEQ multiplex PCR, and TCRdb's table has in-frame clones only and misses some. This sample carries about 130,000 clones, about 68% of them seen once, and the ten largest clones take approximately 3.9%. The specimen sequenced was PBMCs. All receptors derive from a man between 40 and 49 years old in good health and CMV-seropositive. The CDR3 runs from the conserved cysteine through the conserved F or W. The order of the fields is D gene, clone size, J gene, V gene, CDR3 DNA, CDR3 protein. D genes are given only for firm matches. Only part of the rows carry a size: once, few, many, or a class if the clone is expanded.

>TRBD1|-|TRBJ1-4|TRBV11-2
TGTGCCAGCAGCTTCATACAGGGGGCTGGTGAAAAACTGTTTTTT
CASSFIQGAGEKLFF
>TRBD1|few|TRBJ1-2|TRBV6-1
TGTGCCAGCAGCCTTCGACAGGGAAACTATGGCTACACCTTC
CASSLRQGNYGYTF
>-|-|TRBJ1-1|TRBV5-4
TGTGCCAGCAGCTTGTCGCAGGGGATGAACACTGAAGCTTTCTTT
CASSLSQGMNTEAFF
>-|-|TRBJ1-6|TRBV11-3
TGTGCCAGCAGCTCCGGAGTGGGTAATTCACCCCTCCACTTT
CASSSGVGNSPLHF
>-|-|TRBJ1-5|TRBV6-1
TGTGCCAGCAGTGGGGGGGTGGGGGGGGGAAATCAGCCCCAGCATTTT
CASSGGVGGGNQPQHF
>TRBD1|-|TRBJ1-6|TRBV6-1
TGTGCCAGCAGTGTGGAGGGGGCGAGGAATTCACCCCTCCACTTT
CASSVEGARNSPLHF
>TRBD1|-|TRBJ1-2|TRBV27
TGTGCCAGCAGTACCGGGACAGCCTATGGCTACACCTTC
CASSTGTAYGYTF
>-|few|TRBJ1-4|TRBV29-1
TGCAGCGCCGGGGTACAGGGCGAAAAACTGTTTTTT
CSAGVQGEKLFF
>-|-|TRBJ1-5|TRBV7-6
TGTGCCAGCAGCCCGGTGGCAGGCCGCAATCAGCCCCAGCATTTT
CASSPVAGRNQPQHF
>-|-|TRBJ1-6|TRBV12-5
TGTGCTAGTGGTTTGAACAGGGAAAATTCACCCCTCCACTTT
CASGLNRENSPLHF
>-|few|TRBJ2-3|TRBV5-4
TGTGCCAGCAGCTTGAGTCGGCAGGGGACAGATACGCAGTATTTT
CASSLSRQGTDTQYF
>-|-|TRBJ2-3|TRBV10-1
TGCGCCAGCAGTGAGTCGGGAGCGGCAAGTAGAGATACGCAGTATTTT
CASSESGAASRDTQYF
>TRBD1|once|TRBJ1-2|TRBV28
TGTGCCAGCAGTTTGGGGAGAATAGGGGGCGACTATGGCTACACCTTC
CASSLGRIGGDYGYTF
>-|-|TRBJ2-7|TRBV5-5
TGTGCCAGCAGCTTGTCTCGGTCCGCTTACTACGAGCAGTACTTC
CASSLSRSAYYEQYF
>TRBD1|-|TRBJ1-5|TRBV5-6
TGTGCCAGCAGCCCCGACAGGGGTCAGCCCCAGCATTTT
CASSPDRGQPQHF
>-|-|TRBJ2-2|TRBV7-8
TGTGCCAGCAGCCCCTGGGCAGGGAACACCGGGGAGCTGTTTTTT
CASSPWAGNTGELFF
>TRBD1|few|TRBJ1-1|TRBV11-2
TGTGCCAGCAGCTCTTGGACAGGGGGGCCCCTTAACACTGAAGCTTTCTTT
CASSSWTGGPLNTEAFF
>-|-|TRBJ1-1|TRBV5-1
TGCGCCAGCAGCTCTCAACAGGGTATCACTGAAGCTTTCTTT
CASSSQQGITEAFF
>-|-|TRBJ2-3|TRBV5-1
TGCGCCAGCAGCTTGGCACAGGTCACAGATACGCAGTATTTT
CASSLAQVTDTQYF
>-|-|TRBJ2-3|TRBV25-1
TGTGCCAGCAGTGAAGGACTCCGCACAGATACGCAGTATTTT
CASSEGLRTDTQYF
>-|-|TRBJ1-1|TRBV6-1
TGTGCCAGCAGTGAAGCGGTAGCGGGTAAGGCTTTCTTT
CASSEAVAGKAFF
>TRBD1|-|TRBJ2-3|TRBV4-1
TGCGCCAGCAGCCCTCAGGGACAGGCAGCAGATACGCAGTATTTT
CASSPQGQAADTQYF
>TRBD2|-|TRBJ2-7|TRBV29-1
TGCAGCGTTGGGGGAGGGGTGAGGTACGAGCAGTACTTC
CSVGGGVRYEQYF
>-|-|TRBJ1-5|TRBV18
TGTGCCAGCTCACCACCAGGGGAGGGCAATCAGCCCCAGCATTTT
CASSPPGEGNQPQHF
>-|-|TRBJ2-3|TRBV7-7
TGTGCCAGCAGCTTGAGGGAAGGCACAGATACGCAGTATTTT
CASSLREGTDTQYF
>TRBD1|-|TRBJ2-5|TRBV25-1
TGTGCCAGCAGTGAAGACAGGACAGGGCTAGAGACCCAGTACTTC
CASSEDRTGLETQYF
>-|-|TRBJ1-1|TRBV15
TGTGCCACCAGCAGAGATCAAGGGGATCAAGCTTTCTTT
CATSRDQGDQAFF
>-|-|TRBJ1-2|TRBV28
TGTGCCAGCAGTTTGGGGGCCGCTAACTATGGCTACACCTTC
CASSLGAANYGYTF
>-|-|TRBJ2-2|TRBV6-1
TGTGCCAGCAGTGAAGTGGTGGGGGGTCCCCCCGGGGAGCTGTTTTTT
CASSEVVGGPPGELFF
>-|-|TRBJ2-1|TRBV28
TGTGCCAGCAGTCCTCTCTCGTCCTACAATGAGCAGTTCTTC
CASSPLSSYNEQFF
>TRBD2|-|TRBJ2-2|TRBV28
TGTGCCAGCAGGGGTCGGGAGGTAAACACCGGGGAGCTGTTTTTT
CASRGREVNTGELFF
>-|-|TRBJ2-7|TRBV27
TGTGCCAGCAGTTTGCCAGGGAATAGTGGCGAGCAGTACTTC
CASSLPGNSGEQYF
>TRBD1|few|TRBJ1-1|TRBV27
TGTGCCAGCATTACAGGGGCCTCCGGGGAAGCTTTCTTT
CASITGASGEAFF
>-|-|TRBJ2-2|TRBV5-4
TGTGCCAGCAGCTTGGGGGCCCCCGGCGACACCGGGGAGCTGTTTTTT
CASSLGAPGDTGELFF
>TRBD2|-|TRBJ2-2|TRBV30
TGTGCCTGGAGGGTAGCGGGGGTGATCACCGGGGAGCTGTTTTTT
CAWRVAGVITGELFF